The source of this T cell receptor beta chain is a study of T cell changes during pregnancy in multiple sclerosis (dated by TCRdb to between 2018 and 2020). For the wider study: The study looked at changes in the T cell repertoire across pregnancy in women with multiple sclerosis.

To prepare the library, the immunoSEQ multiplex PCR assay was applied. TCRdb provides this immuneACCESS table in a form limited to in-frame rearrangements. Some clones are lacking; in checked studies, under half of them reflect an unresolved V gene, and why the rest are absent is not known. This sample lists tens of thousands of clones; around 90% were detected once. Over 2% of the sample is taken by the ten largest. Worth noting for this clone: Its binding antigen is unknown. No base-level quality is on record; no much larger clone is a single base apart.

CDR1 and CDR2 were assigned from the germline V gene (reference sequence) as LNHDA and SQIVND. Reading from cysteine to phenylalanine, the CDR3 counts 13 amino acids. Only CDR3 DNA remains: 39 bases, in frame from the first base. The chain uses TRBV19 and TRBJ1-5; a stretch of 7 junction bases matches TRBD1. The TCR was taken from a female donor in good health, enrolled as a control in a pregnancy study. Sequenced material: peripheral blood, taken in the second trimester of pregnancy. The CDR3 sequence is CGTGQDSNQPQHF. The DNA sequence reads TGTGGGACCGGACAGGATAGCAATCAGCCCCAGCATTTT.